These 27 T cell receptor beta chains originate from one sample sequenced in a study of siplizumab effects on memory and regulatory T cells. Measured with immunoSEQ multiplex PCR; TCRdb has only the in-frame clones, and not every one. The sample lists more than 85,000 clones; about 90% were seen once. Sequenced: CD4+ T cells sorted from blood. The receptors shown here come from a human donor in good health.

This clone appeared a single time. This chain joins TRBV12-5 and TRBJ2-1; D uncertain. The CDR3 runs to 16 residues. Trimming removed 5 bases from V and 5 bases from J, with 19 bases in between. Germline loops: CDR1 LGHNT, CDR2 FRNRAP. The chain's CDR3 is CASGLGFTSDNNEQFF. The CDR3 DNA reads TGTGCTAGTGGTCTAGGGTTCACGAGCGATAACAATGAGCAGTTCTTC.

The chain is built from TRBV5-8 and TRBJ2-5, with D hard to call. The CDR3 sequence is 13 residues long. Trimming shortened V by 7 bases and J by 4 bases, and 14 bases separated the two germline ends. The germline V gene encodes CDR1 SGHTS and CDR2 YDEGEE. In DNA, the CDR3 is TGTGCCAGCCCTTCCCTATCCGGAGAGACCCAGTACTTC. Residues: CASPSLSGETQYF.

The chain links TRBV29-1 to TRBJ1-4; no clear D. The CDR3 contains 13 residues. Germline loops: CDR1 SQVTM, CDR2 ANQGSEA. V lost 4 bases and J 0 bases, leaving 6 bases between the germline ends. CDR3 sequence (DNA): TGCAGCGTTGCTAGGACAACTAATGAAAAACTGTTTTTT. Residues: CSVARTTNEKLFF.

The chain recombines TRBV2 with TRBJ1-4; D uncertain. Germline CDR1 reads SNHLY; CDR2 reads FYNNEI. This CDR3 has 14 residues. With 7 bases removed from V and 0 bases from J, the gap between germline ends came to 9 bases. CDR3 nucleotides: TGTGCCAGCAAATCCGGGACAACTAATGAAAAACTGTTTTTT. Translation gives CASKSGTTNEKLFF.

This chain links TRBV7-8 with TRBJ1-3, with TRBD1 as a possible D gene (6 bases). CDR1 SGHVS and CDR2 FQNEAQ come from the germline V gene. This CDR3 is 16 amino acids long. The ends were cut back, 4 bases at V and 4 bases at J, with 17 bases in the middle. The CDR3 sequence is CASSSRIRQEGNTIYF. Here the CDR3 DNA reads TGTGCCAGCAGCTCGAGGATCCGACAGGAGGGAAACACCATATATTTT. Based on the CDR3 plus reference TRBV7-8 and TRBJ1-3, the full variable domain is GAGVSQSPRYKVAKRGQDVALRCDPISGHVSLFWYQQALGQGPEFLTYFQNEAQLDKSGLPSDRFFAERPEGSVSTLKIQRTQQEDSAVYLCASSSRIRQEGNTIYFGEGSWLTVV.

The chain combines TRBV7-6 with TRBJ2-3; 7 nucleotides match TRBD2. Germline values: CDR1 SGHVS, CDR2 FNYEAQ. The CDR3 length is 14 residues. V dropped 5 bases and J dropped 4; count of bases not matched to a gene: 6. The CDR3, as DNA: TGTGCCAGCAGCCTGACTAGCCCCCCAGATACGCAGTATTTT. It translates to CASSLTSPPDTQYF.

The chain has TRBV27 and TRBJ1-1; weak D call: TRBD1 (6 bases). CDR1 is MNHEY and CDR2 is SMNVEV in the germline V gene (reference sequence). The CDR3 has 13 amino acids. V was trimmed by 6 bases and J by 5 bases, leaving 13 bases between them. The CDR3, as DNA: TGTGCCAGCAGCCGAGTGACAGGAACTGAAGCTTTCTTT. Translating it yields CASSRVTGTEAFF.

The rearrangement uses TRBV7-2 and TRBJ2-1, with 7 positions matching TRBD1. The CDR3 is 15 amino acids. The V gene's germline CDR1 is SGHTA and CDR2 FQGNSA. The junction had 9 bases not matched to a gene; V was cut back by 5 bases and J by 5 bases. CDR3 sequence: CASSGTRQGDNEQFF. The DNA for the CDR3 is TGTGCCAGCAGCGGGACCCGGCAGGGGGACAATGAGCAGTTCTTC.

The chain recombines TRBV18 with TRBJ2-1; 8 bases align to TRBD1. The germline V gene has CDR1 KGHSH and CDR2 LQKENI. This CDR3 spans 16 amino acids. Trimming cost V 1 base and J 6 bases; bases outside gene matches: 8. The CDR3 DNA is TGTGCCAGCTCACCACTCCCGGGACAGGCCCTCAATGAGCAGTTCTTC. It yields the protein CASSPLPGQALNEQFF. Full variable domain (remainder filled in from reference TRBV18 and TRBJ2-1): NAGVMQNPRHLVRRRGQEARLRCSPMKGHSHVYWYRQLPEEGLKFMVYLQKENIIDESGMPKERFSAEFPKEGPSILRIQQVVRGDSAAYFCASSPLPGQALNEQFFGPGTRLTVL.

As regards this clone: Other nucleotide sequences from this sample produce the same CDR3. The rearrangement links TRBV28 to TRBJ2-5, with D uncertain. Trimming left V 1 base short and J 4 bases short, with 4 bases between. Germline V gene sequence: CDR1 MDHEN, CDR2 SYDVKM. CDR3 length: 12 amino acids. The CDR3 protein is CASSLYGETQYF. The CDR3 nucleotides read TGTGCCAGCAGTTTATACGGAGAGACCCAGTACTTC.

The chain has TRBV5-1 and TRBJ2-1; tentatively, D is TRBD2 (6 bases). Germline lookup yields CDR1 SGHRS and CDR2 YFSETQ. V was trimmed by 0 bases and J by 14 bases, leaving 15 bases between them. CDR3 length: 13 amino acids. The CDR3 nucleotides are TGCGCCAGCAGCTTGGGGACTACCAGGAACGAGTTCTTC. Translation: CASSLGTTRNEFF.

The sample holds a few counts of this clone. The genes are TRBV7-6 and TRBJ2-2; D gene ambiguous. Trimming left V 3 bases short and J 0 bases short, with 8 bases between. Germline lookup yields CDR1 SGHVS and CDR2 FNYEAQ. This CDR3 is built from 15 residues. CDR3: CASSFWISNTGELFF. CDR3 nucleotide sequence: TGTGCCAGCAGCTTTTGGATCTCGAACACCGGGGAGCTGTTTTTT.

This chain uses TRBV4-1 with TRBJ2-3, with D possibly called TRBD1 or TRBD2 (5 bases each). CDR1 is MGHRA and CDR2 is YSYEKL in the germline V gene. Trimming took 0 bases from V and 2 from J, leaving 9 bases between them. The CDR3 covers 15 residues. The CDR3, as DNA: TGCGCCAGCAGCCAAGAATGGGACCCCACAGATACGCAGTATTTT. Its protein is CASSQEWDPTDTQYF.

This chain connects TRBV19 to TRBJ1-2, with 7 positions matching TRBD1. The ends lost 6 bases at V and 2 bases at J; junction bases unmatched: 6. The CDR3 sequence is 14 residues long. Germline CDR1 LNHDA, CDR2 SQIVND (reference sequence). DNA for the CDR3: TGTGCCAGTAGGCCGGGACAGCTAAACTATGGCTACACCTTC. This codes for CASRPGQLNYGYTF.

This sequence joins TRBV7-2 and TRBJ2-7; 10 positions match TRBD2. The V gene's germline CDR1 is SGHTA and CDR2 FQGNSA. This CDR3 is 17 amino acids long. V gave up 4 bases and J gave up 4 bases; unmatched junction bases: 13. The CDR3 coding sequence is TGTGCCAGCAGCTCCCCCCTAGCGGGAGCGAAGTCTTACGAGCAGTACTTC. Translating gives CASSSPLAGAKSYEQYF.

The chain is built from TRBV4-3 and TRBJ1-5; D ambiguous. Germline-derived CDR1 and CDR2 are LGHNA and YSLEER. The V and J ends lost 0 bases and 7 bases respectively, with 7 bases between them. The CDR3 contains 13 residues. The chain's CDR3 is CASSQDVGQPQHF. The DNA of the CDR3 is TGCGCCAGCAGCCAAGACGTCGGACAGCCCCAGCATTTT.

This clone was counted once. V usage is TRBV5-1 and J usage is TRBJ2-7; TRBD2 is a possible D gene (5 bases). CDR3 length equals 15 residues. V was cut by 0 bases and J by 4 bases, with 14 bases left in between. The germline CDR1 and CDR2 sequences are SGHRS and YFSETQ. In DNA, the CDR3 is TGCGCCAGCAGCTTGGGAGGGCAAACGCTTTACGAGCAGTACTTC. Its translation: CASSLGGQTLYEQYF.

Of note for this clone: One end of the junction does not line up with germline, which may come from a read error. This chain links TRBV7-2 with TRBJ2-5; D uncertain. The CDR3 spans 15 residues. CDR1 and CDR2 (germline): SGHTA, FQGNSA. The CDR3 loop reads CASSLALTGQGTQYF. In nucleotides, the CDR3 is TGTGCCAGCAGCTTAGCGCTCACCGGCCAAGGGACCCAGTACTTC.

The V gene is TRBV6-1, the J gene TRBJ1-2, with 7 bases identical to TRBD1. Germline CDR1 and CDR2: MNHNS and SASEGT. The CDR3 has 16 amino acids. Germline trimming cut 1 base from V and 4 bases from J; bases unmatched to any gene: 9. This CDR3 is CASSEVGQILIYGYTF. The CDR3 DNA sequence: TGTGCCAGCAGTGAAGTGGGACAGATACTTATCTATGGCTACACCTTC.

The chain is built from TRBV10-3 and TRBJ2-2, with D unresolved. Germline loops: CDR1 ENHRY, CDR2 SYGVKD. The germline V and J ends were trimmed by 0 bases and 3 bases, with 5 bases remaining between them. The CDR3 is made up of 14 amino acids. The CDR3 spells CAISESGYTGELFF. The CDR3 bases are TGTGCCATCAGTGAGTCGGGTTACACCGGGGAGCTGTTTTTT.

This clone was detected only once. The chain has TRBV6-5 and TRBJ1-4; D call uncertain. Germline CDR1 and CDR2: MNHEY and SVGAGI. Trimming took 0 bases from V and 5 from J, leaving 7 bases between them. The CDR3 is 14 amino acids. The CDR3 nucleotides read TGTGCCAGCAGTTACTCGGTTCAGAATGAAAAACTGTTTTTT. This encodes CASSYSVQNEKLFF.

The J gene is TRBJ1-1, the V gene TRBV6-5; 10 bases align to TRBD1. The length of the CDR3 is 14 residues. Germline V CDR1 and CDR2: MNHEY, SVGAGI. V trimming: 5 bases; J trimming: 4 bases; junction bases outside the gene matches: 4. The CDR3 spells CASSIRQGATEAFF. In DNA form, the CDR3 reads TGTGCCAGCAGTATTCGACAGGGGGCCACTGAAGCTTTCTTT.

This clone was found once. The chain joins TRBV4-1 to TRBJ1-4, with TRBD1 as a possible D gene (5 bases). Trimming left V 1 base short and J 6 bases short, with 12 bases between. The CDR3 is 15 residues long. Germline lookup yields CDR1 MGHRA and CDR2 YSYEKL. DNA of the CDR3: TGCGCCAGCAGCCAAGCCGAGGGGTTCGATGAAAAACTGTTTTTT. Its translation is CASSQAEGFDEKLFF.

The V gene is TRBV19, the J gene TRBJ1-5; D remains unclear. Trimming removed 2 bases from V and 9 bases from J, with 8 bases in between. Germline V gene lookup returns CDR1 LNHDA and CDR2 SQIVND (reference sequence). The CDR3 covers 12 residues. The CDR3 spells CASSISLGPQHF. As DNA, the CDR3 is TGTGCCAGTAGTATATCCCTAGGGCCCCAGCATTTT.

This clone was recorded only once. The chain has TRBV5-1 and TRBJ1-1; no definite D call. CDR1 is SGHRS, CDR2 YFSETQ, per germline. The V gene lost 0 bases and the J gene lost 4 bases, with 10 bases spanning the gap. This CDR3 spans 14 amino acids. The CDR3 nucleotides are TGCGCCAGCAGCTTGGAGGCAAGGAGCACTGAAGCTTTCTTT. This encodes CASSLEARSTEAFF.

The chain has TRBV7-2 and TRBJ2-7, with 7 bases that match TRBD1. The germline V gene encodes CDR1 SGHTA and CDR2 FQGNSA. This CDR3 spans 16 amino acids. Trimming took 5 bases from V and 2 from J; bases not matched to a gene: 12. CDR3 DNA: TGTGCCAGCAGCGGACTTTATAACAGGGGAGCCTACGAGCAGTACTTC. Its translation: CASSGLYNRGAYEQYF.

V usage is TRBV20-1 and J usage is TRBJ2-1, with D uncertain. This CDR3 comprises 11 residues. The V end lost 6 bases, the J end lost 9 bases, and 12 bases lay between the germline ends. The germline V gene encodes CDR1 DFQATT and CDR2 SNEGSKA (reference sequence). The chain's CDR3 is CSAPGASEQFF. Written as DNA, the CDR3 is TGCAGTGCCCCCGGCGCTTCTGAGCAGTTCTTC.